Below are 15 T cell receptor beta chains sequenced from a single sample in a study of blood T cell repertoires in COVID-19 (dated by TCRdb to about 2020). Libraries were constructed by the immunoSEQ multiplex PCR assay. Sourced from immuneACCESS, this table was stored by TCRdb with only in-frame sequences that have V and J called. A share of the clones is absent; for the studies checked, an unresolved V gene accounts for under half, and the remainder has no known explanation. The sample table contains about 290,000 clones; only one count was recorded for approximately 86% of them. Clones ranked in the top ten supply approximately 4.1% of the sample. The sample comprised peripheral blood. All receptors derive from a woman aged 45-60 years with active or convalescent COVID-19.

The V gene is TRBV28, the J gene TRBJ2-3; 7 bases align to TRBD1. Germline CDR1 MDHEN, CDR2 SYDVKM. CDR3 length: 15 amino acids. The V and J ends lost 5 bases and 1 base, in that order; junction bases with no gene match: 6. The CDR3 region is CASSRTGLGTDTQYF. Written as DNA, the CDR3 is TGTGCCAGCAGTAGGACAGGTCTCGGCACAGATACGCAGTATTTT. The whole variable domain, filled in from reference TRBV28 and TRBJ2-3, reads DVKVTQSSRYLVKRTGEKVFLECVQDMDHENMFWYRQDPGLGLRLIYFSYDVKMKEKGDIPEGYSVSREKKERFSLILESASTNQTSMYLCASSRTGLGTDTQYFGPGTRLTVL.

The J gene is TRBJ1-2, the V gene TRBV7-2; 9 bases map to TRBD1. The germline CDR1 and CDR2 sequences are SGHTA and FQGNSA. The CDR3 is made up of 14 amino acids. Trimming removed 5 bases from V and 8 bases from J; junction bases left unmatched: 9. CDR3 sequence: CASSLTGGREGYTF. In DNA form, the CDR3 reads TGTGCCAGCAGCCTCACAGGGGGCCGTGAGGGCTACACCTTC.

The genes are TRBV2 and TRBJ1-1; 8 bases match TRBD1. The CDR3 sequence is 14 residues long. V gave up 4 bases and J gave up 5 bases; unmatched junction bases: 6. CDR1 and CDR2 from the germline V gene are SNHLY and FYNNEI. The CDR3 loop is CASSALTGATEAFF. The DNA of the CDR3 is TGTGCCAGCAGTGCCCTGACAGGGGCGACTGAAGCTTTCTTT.

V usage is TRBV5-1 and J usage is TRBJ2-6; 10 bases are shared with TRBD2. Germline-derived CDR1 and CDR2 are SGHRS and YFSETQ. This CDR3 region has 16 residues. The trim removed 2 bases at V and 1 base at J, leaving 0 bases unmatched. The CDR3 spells CASSLAGGSGANVLTF. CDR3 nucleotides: TGCGCCAGCAGCTTAGCGGGAGGGTCTGGGGCCAACGTCCTGACTTTC.

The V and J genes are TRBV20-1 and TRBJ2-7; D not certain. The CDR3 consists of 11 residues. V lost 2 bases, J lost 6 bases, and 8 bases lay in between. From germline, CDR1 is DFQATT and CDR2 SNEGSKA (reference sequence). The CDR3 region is CSARLDLEQYF. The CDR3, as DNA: TGCAGTGCTAGACTAGACCTCGAGCAGTACTTC.

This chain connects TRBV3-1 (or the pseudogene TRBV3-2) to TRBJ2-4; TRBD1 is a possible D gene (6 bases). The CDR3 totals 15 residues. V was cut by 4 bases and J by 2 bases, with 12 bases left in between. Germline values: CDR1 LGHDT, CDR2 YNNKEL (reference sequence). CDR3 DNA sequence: TGTGCCAGCAGCCTCCGACAGGACACCAAAAACATTCAGTACTTC. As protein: CASSLRQDTKNIQYF.

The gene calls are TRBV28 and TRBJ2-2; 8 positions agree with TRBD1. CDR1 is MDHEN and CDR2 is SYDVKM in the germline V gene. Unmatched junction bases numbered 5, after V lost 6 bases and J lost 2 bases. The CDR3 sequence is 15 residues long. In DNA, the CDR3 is TGTGCCAGCAGCCCTGACAGGGGCAACACCGGGGAGCTGTTTTTT. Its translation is CASSPDRGNTGELFF.

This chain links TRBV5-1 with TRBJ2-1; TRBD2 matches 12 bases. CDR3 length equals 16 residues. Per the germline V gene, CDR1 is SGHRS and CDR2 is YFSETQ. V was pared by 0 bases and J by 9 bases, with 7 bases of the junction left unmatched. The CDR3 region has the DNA TGCGCCAGCAGCTTGGCTAGCGGGAGGGCCAACAGTGAGCAGTTCTTC. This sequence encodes CASSLASGRANSEQFF.

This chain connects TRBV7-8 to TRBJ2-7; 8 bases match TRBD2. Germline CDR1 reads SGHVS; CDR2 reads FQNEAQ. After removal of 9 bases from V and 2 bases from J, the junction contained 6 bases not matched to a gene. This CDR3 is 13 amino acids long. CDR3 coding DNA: TGTGCCAGAGGGCCGGGAGGGACCTACGAGCAGTACTTC. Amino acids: CARGPGGTYEQYF. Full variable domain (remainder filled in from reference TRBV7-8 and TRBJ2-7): GAGVSQSPRYKVAKRGQDVALRCDPISGHVSLFWYQQALGQGPEFLTYFQNEAQLDKSGLPSDRFFAERPEGSVSTLKIQRTQQEDSAVYLCARGPGGTYEQYFGPGTRLTVT.

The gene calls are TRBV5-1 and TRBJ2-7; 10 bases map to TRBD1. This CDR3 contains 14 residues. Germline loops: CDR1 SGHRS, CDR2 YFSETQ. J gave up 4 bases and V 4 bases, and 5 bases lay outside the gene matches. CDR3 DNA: TGCGCCAGCAGCAAGGGACAGGGGATGTACGAGCAGTACTTC. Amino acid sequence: CASSKGQGMYEQYF.

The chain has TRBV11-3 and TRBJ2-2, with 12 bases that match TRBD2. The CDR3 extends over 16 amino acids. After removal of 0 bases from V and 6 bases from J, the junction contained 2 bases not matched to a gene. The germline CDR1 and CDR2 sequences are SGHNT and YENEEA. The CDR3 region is CASSLELAGGSGELFF. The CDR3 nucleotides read TGTGCCAGCAGCTTAGAACTAGCGGGAGGATCCGGGGAGCTGTTTTTT.

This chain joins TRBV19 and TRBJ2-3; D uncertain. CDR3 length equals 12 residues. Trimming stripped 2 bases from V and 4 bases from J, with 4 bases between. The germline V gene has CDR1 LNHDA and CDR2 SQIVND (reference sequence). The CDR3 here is CASSILPDTQYF. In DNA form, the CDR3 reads TGTGCCAGTAGTATACTTCCAGATACGCAGTATTTT.

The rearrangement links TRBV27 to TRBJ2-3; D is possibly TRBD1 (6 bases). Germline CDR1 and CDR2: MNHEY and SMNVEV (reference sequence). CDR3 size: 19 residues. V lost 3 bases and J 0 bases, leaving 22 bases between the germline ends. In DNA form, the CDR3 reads TGTGCCAGCAGTTTGGGACAACCGTTGGAAGACACTAGCACAGATACGCAGTATTTT. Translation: CASSLGQPLEDTSTDTQYF.

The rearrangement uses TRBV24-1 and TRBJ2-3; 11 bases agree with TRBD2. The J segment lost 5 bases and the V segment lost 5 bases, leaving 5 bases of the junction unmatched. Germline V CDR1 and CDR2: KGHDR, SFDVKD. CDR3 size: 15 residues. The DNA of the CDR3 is TGTGCCACCAGTGCGACTAGCGGGATCGGAGATACGCAGTATTTT. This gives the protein CATSATSGIGDTQYF.

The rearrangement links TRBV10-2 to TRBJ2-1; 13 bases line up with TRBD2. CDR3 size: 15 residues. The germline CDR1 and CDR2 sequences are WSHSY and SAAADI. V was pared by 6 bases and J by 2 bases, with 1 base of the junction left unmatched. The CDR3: CASRGLAGTYNEQFF. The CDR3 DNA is TGCGCCAGCAGGGGACTAGCGGGGACCTACAATGAGCAGTTCTTC.